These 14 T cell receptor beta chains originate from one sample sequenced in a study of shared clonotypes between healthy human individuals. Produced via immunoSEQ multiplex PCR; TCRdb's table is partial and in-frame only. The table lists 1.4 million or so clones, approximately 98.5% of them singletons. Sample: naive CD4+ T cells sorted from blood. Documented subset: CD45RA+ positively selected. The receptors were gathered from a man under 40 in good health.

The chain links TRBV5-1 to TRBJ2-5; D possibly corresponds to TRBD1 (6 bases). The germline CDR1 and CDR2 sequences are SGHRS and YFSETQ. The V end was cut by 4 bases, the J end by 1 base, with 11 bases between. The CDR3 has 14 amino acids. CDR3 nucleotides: TGCGCCAGCAGCGCAGGGACAACCCAAGAGACCCAGTACTTC. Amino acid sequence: CASSAGTTQETQYF.

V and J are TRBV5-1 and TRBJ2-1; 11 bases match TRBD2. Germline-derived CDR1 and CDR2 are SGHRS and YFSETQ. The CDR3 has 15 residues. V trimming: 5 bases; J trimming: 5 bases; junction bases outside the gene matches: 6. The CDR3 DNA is TGCGCCAGCAGGTTACTAGCGGGAGCACACAATGAGCAGTTCTTC. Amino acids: CASRLLAGAHNEQFF. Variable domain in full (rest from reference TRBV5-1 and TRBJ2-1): KAGVTQTPRYLIKTRGQQVTLSCSPISGHRSVSWYQQTPGQGLQFLFEYFSETQRNKGNFPGRFSGRQFSNSRSEMNVSTLELGDSALYLCASRLLAGAHNEQFFGPGTRLTVL.

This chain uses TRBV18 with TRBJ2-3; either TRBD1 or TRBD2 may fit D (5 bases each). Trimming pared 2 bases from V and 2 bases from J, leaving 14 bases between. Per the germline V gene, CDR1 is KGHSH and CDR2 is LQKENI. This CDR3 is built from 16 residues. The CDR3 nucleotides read TGTGCCAGCTCACCAACGTCGAGGGGCCCCACAGATACGCAGTATTTT. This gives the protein CASSPTSRGPTDTQYF.

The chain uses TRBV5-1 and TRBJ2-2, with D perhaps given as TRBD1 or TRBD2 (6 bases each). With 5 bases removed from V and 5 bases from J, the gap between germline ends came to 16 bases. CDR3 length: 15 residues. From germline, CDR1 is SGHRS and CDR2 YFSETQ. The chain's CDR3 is CASSFSGAGTGELFF. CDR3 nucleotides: TGCGCCAGCAGTTTCTCGGGGGCCGGGACCGGGGAGCTGTTTTTT. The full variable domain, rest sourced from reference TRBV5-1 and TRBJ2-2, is KAGVTQTPRYLIKTRGQQVTLSCSPISGHRSVSWYQQTPGQGLQFLFEYFSETQRNKGNFPGRFSGRQFSNSRSEMNVSTLELGDSALYLCASSFSGAGTGELFFGEGSRLTVL.

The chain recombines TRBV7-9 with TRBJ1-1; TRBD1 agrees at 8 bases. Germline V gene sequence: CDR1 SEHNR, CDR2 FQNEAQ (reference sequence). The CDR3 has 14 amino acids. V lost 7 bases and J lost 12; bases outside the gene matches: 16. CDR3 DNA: TGTGCCAGCACCTTCCTCCGATTGGGGACAGGCTCTTTCTTT. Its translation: CASTFLRLGTGSFF.

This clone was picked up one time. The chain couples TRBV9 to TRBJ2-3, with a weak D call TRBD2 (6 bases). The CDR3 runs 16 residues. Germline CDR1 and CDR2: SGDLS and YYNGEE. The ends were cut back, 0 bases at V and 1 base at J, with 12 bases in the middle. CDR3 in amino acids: CASSVGDWEGTDTQYF. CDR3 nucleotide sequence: TGTGCCAGCAGCGTAGGCGACTGGGAGGGCACAGATACGCAGTATTTT.

The CDR3 DNA reads as TGTGCCAGCAGCGTAGGGGTGGGGTTGTACGAGCAGTACTTC. Translating gives CASSVGVGLYEQYF. The chain is built from TRBV9 and TRBJ2-7; D unclear. V was pared by 0 bases and J by 4 bases, with 11 bases between. From germline, CDR1 is SGDLS and CDR2 YYNGEE. The CDR3 consists of 14 residues.

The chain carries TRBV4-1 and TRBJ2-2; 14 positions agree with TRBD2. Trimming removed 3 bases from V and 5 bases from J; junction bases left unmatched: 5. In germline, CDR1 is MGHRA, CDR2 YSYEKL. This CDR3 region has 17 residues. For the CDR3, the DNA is TGCGCCAGCAGCCAGCCGGGACTAGCGGGAGAAACCGGGGAGCTGTTTTTT. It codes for CASSQPGLAGETGELFF.

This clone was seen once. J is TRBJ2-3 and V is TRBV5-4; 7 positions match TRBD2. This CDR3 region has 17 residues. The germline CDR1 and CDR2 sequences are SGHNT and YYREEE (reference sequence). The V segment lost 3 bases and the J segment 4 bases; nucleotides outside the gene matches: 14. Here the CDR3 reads CASSSPLGGRESDTQYF. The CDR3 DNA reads TGTGCCAGCAGCTCGCCTCTTGGAGGGAGGGAATCAGATACGCAGTATTTT.

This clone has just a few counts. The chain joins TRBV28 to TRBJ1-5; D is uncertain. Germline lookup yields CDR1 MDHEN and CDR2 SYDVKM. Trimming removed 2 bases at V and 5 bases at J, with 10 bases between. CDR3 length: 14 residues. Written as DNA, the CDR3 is TGTGCCAGCAGTTTAGAGGGCTGGCATCAGCCCCAGCATTTT. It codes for CASSLEGWHQPQHF.

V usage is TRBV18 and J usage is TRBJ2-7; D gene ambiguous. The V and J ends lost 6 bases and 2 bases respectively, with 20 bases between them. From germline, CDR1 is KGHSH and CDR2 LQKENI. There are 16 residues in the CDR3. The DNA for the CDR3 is TGTGCCAGCTCGGAGAGCCGGCCAGAAATTACCTACGAGCAGTACTTC. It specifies CASSESRPEITYEQYF.

The CDR3 loop is CASRSQGALTGELFF. CDR3 bases: TGTGCCAGCAGGTCACAGGGGGCGCTGACCGGGGAGCTGTTTTTT. This chain joins TRBV6-5 and TRBJ2-2, with 9 nucleotides matching TRBD1. V dropped 6 bases and J dropped 5; count of bases not matched to a gene: 7. The germline CDR1 and CDR2 sequences are MNHEY and SVGAGI. The length of the CDR3 is 15 residues.

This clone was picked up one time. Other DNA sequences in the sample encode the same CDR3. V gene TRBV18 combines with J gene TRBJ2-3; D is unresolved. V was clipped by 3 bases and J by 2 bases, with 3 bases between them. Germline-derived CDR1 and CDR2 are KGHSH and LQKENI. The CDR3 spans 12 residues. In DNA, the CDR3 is TGTGCCAGCTCACCTAACACAGATACGCAGTATTTT. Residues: CASSPNTDTQYF.

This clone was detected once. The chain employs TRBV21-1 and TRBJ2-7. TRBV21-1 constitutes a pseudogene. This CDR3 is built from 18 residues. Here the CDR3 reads CASSKVKTKGPEFYEQYF. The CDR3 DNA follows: TGTGCCAGCAGCAAAGTTAAAACTAAGGGCCCAGAGTTCTACGAGCAGTACTTC.